Shown below are 12 T cell receptor beta chains from a single sample sequenced in a study of OX40 agonist ivuxolimab in advanced cancers. Sequencing was performed with immunoSEQ multiplex PCR; in TCRdb, only in-frame clones are kept and a portion is missing. The sample lists tens of thousands of clones, 70% to 90% occurring once. The input for sequencing was CD4+ or CD8+ T cells sorted from blood, taken in a trial of the OX40 agonist ivuxolimab. These receptors all come from an adult with an advanced solid tumor such as melanoma, head and neck, liver or kidney cancer.

The chain joins TRBV28 to TRBJ2-1, with TRBD2 matching over 15 bases. With V trimmed by 1 base and J by 4 bases, 5 bases remained unmatched. Germline values: CDR1 MDHEN, CDR2 SYDVKM. The CDR3 spans 18 residues. CDR3 sequence: CASSLYRGLAGGYNEQFF. DNA of the CDR3: TGTGCCAGCAGTTTATATAGGGGACTAGCGGGGGGATACAATGAGCAGTTCTTC.

This clone was observed once. The rearrangement joins TRBV6-1 to TRBJ2-3, with 10 bases aligning to TRBD2. CDR3 length equals 15 residues. The germline gives CDR1 MNHNS, CDR2 SASEGT. Trimming took 5 bases from V and 1 from J; bases not matched to a gene: 3. CDR3 protein: CASSRTSGGTDTQYF. The CDR3, as DNA: TGTGCCAGCAGTAGGACTAGCGGAGGCACAGATACGCAGTATTTT.

This chain uses TRBV23-1 with TRBJ2-7; 9 bases map to TRBD1. TRBV23-1 has ORF status, its function being uncertain. The CDR3 has 17 amino acids. V lost 8 bases, J lost 7 bases, and 21 bases stayed unmatched. CDR3: CASLFLSNRGLAGEQYF. CDR3 nucleotides: TGCGCCAGCCTCTTTCTTTCAAACAGGGGGCTCGCGGGGGAGCAGTACTTC.

This clone was found once. The rearrangement uses TRBV7-9 and TRBJ1-2, with TRBD1 as a possible D gene (5 bases). V lost 2 bases, J lost 8 bases, and 15 bases lay in between. Germline V gives CDR1 SEHNR, CDR2 FQNEAQ (reference sequence). This CDR3 is 14 amino acids long. The CDR3 spells CASSLYRDLEGYTF. For the CDR3, the DNA is TGTGCCAGCAGCTTATACCGGGACCTGGAGGGCTACACCTTC. Full variable domain (rest looked up from reference TRBV7-9 and TRBJ1-2): DTGVSQNPRHKITKRGQNVTFRCDPISEHNRLYWYRQTLGQGPEFLTYFQNEAQLEKSRLLSDRFSAERPKGSFSTLEIQRTEQGDSAMYLCASSLYRDLEGYTFGSGTRLTVV.

J is TRBJ2-2 and V is TRBV9; D is possibly TRBD1 or TRBD2 (5 bases each). This CDR3 comprises 17 residues. The germline V gene encodes CDR1 SGDLS and CDR2 YYNGEE. V lost 3 bases, J lost 1 base, and 16 bases lay in between. CDR3 protein: CASSAGPPSLNTGELFF. In nucleotides, the CDR3 is TGTGCCAGCAGCGCGGGACCGCCCTCGTTGAACACCGGGGAGCTGTTTTTT.

The chain links TRBV5-1 to TRBJ1-2; possible D gene TRBD1, 6 bases. The CDR3 totals 16 residues. Trimming pared 0 bases from V and 4 bases from J, leaving 16 bases between. Germline V gene data show CDR1 as SGHRS and CDR2 as YFSETQ. The CDR3 protein is CASSLEPGHGSYGYTF. For the CDR3, the DNA is TGCGCCAGCAGCTTGGAACCGGGACACGGATCCTATGGCTACACCTTC.

The chain employs TRBV5-4 and TRBJ1-2, with TRBD1 identical over 8 bases. The CDR3 spans 13 residues. V gave up 4 bases and J gave up 4 bases; unmatched junction bases: 3. Germline V gene lookup returns CDR1 SGHNT and CDR2 YYREEE (reference sequence). CDR3 in amino acids: CASSPDRVYGYTF. In DNA form, the CDR3 reads TGTGCCAGCAGCCCGGACAGGGTCTATGGCTACACCTTC. Using reference TRBV5-4 and TRBJ1-2 for the parts outside the CDR3, the full variable domain is ETGVTQSPTHLIKTRGQQVTLRCSSQSGHNTVSWYQQALGQGPQFIFQYYREEENGRGNFPPRFSGLQFPNYSSELNVNALELDDSALYLCASSPDRVYGYTFGSGTRLTVV.

This chain uses TRBV5-1 with TRBJ2-3; 7 bases agree with TRBD2. The junction had 3 bases not matched to a gene; V was cut back by 4 bases and J by 1 base. The CDR3 covers 14 residues. CDR1 is SGHRS and CDR2 is YFSETQ in the germline V gene. The DNA of the CDR3 is TGCGCCAGCAGCCCGGGAGGTCGCACAGATACGCAGTATTTT. Its translation: CASSPGGRTDTQYF.

The chain combines TRBV9 with TRBJ2-5; no firm D call. V lost 3 bases, J lost 3 bases, and 6 bases lay in between. The germline V gene has CDR1 SGDLS and CDR2 YYNGEE. This CDR3 has 12 amino acids. The CDR3 nucleotides are TGTGCCAGCAGCGCCGAAAAAGAGACCCAGTACTTC. Translating it yields CASSAEKETQYF.

This chain uses TRBV29-1 with TRBJ2-5; D might be TRBD1 (5 bases). Per germline, CDR1 SQVTM and CDR2 ANQGSEA. The germline V and J ends were trimmed by 4 bases and 3 bases, with 12 bases remaining between them. The CDR3 extends over 13 amino acids. The CDR3 coding sequence is TGCAGCGTTGCCAGGGCGCCAAAAGAGACCCAGTACTTC. This gives the protein CSVARAPKETQYF.

CDR3: CASSLKRGNETQYF. The CDR3 DNA is TGTGCCAGCAGCTTAAAGAGGGGGAACGAGACCCAGTACTTC. The rearrangement joins TRBV7-3 to TRBJ2-5; TRBD1 is a possible D gene (6 bases). Germline CDR1 is SGHTA and CDR2 is FQGTGA. This CDR3 has 14 amino acids. V lost 1 base to trimming and J lost 5 bases, with 11 bases between them.

This clone was recorded only once. V is TRBV4-3 and J is TRBJ1-2; D possibly corresponds to TRBD1 (5 bases). This CDR3 has 14 amino acids. V was shortened by 3 bases and J by 7 bases, with 15 bases between the two germline ends. The V gene's germline CDR1 is LGHNA and CDR2 YSLEER. The CDR3 region is CASSQGGVVGGYTF. CDR3 DNA sequence: TGCGCCAGCAGCCAGGGGGGGGTAGTCGGTGGCTACACCTTC.